A single sample gave rise to the 32 T cell receptor beta chains below, sequenced in a study of shared clonotypes between healthy human individuals. Naive CD8 populations comprised CD45RO-negative cells positively selected for CCR7, excluding terminally differentiated effector memory CD45RA+ cells. Assay: immunoSEQ multiplex PCR; the TCRdb copy retains only in-frame clones and omits some. Of 2 million to 2.5 million clones listed, 85% to 95% are singletons. The sample was naive CD8+ T cells sorted from blood. Receptors were obtained from a man aged 18-30 years in good health.

The chain couples TRBV7-8 to TRBJ2-1; D is unclear. Germline CDR1 reads SGHVS; CDR2 reads FQNEAQ. This CDR3 region has 13 residues. The V and J ends lost 6 bases and 8 bases respectively, with 14 bases between them. CDR3 in amino acids: CASRRTASYEQFF. CDR3 bases: TGTGCCAGCAGGAGAACAGCCTCCTATGAGCAGTTCTTC.

The rearrangement uses TRBV6-5 and TRBJ2-2; the D is unclear. Germline values: CDR1 MNHEY, CDR2 SVGAGI. Trimming left V 2 bases short and J 6 bases short, with 7 bases between. CDR3 length: 13 residues. This chain's CDR3 is CASSYAASGELFF. In DNA, the CDR3 is TGTGCCAGCAGTTACGCGGCGTCCGGGGAGCTGTTTTTT.

Regarding this clone: Distinct nucleotide sequences in the sample also encode this CDR3. The CDR3 region is CASSPRGLVYNEQFF. Here the CDR3 DNA reads TGTGCCAGCAGTCCTAGGGGGCTAGTCTACAATGAGCAGTTCTTC. The chain uses TRBV5-4 and TRBJ2-1, with 7 bases aligning to TRBD1. J gave up 3 bases and V 5 bases, and 8 bases lay outside the gene matches. Germline V gene data show CDR1 as SGHNT and CDR2 as YYREEE (reference sequence). The CDR3 has 15 amino acids.

This clone was seen just once. The gene calls are TRBV28 and TRBJ1-4; D call uncertain. Trimming shortened V by 3 bases and J by 6 bases, and 5 bases separated the two germline ends. The germline gives CDR1 MDHEN, CDR2 SYDVKM. The CDR3 has 12 residues. The CDR3 loop reads CASSLADEKLFF. In DNA, the CDR3 is TGTGCCAGCAGTTTGGCAGATGAAAAACTGTTTTTT.

J is TRBJ2-5 and V is TRBV9; 14 bases fit TRBD2. Germline V gives CDR1 SGDLS, CDR2 YYNGEE. The J segment lost 4 bases and the V segment lost 0 bases, leaving 8 bases of the junction unmatched. The CDR3 contains 18 residues. CDR3 protein: CASSVEFGLAGGGETQYF. In DNA form, the CDR3 reads TGTGCCAGCAGCGTAGAGTTTGGACTAGCGGGAGGTGGAGAGACCCAGTACTTC.

V usage is TRBV28 and J usage is TRBJ2-5, with D maybe TRBD2 (7 bases). The germline CDR1 and CDR2 sequences are MDHEN and SYDVKM. Trimming took 3 bases from V and 7 from J, leaving 21 bases between them. The CDR3 runs to 16 residues. CDR3 residues: CASSFVLSAGAGTQYF. CDR3 bases: TGTGCCAGCAGTTTTGTTTTGTCGGCGGGGGCCGGGACCCAGTACTTC.

The chain is built from TRBV28 and TRBJ1-1; 7 bases match TRBD1. Germline CDR1 reads MDHEN; CDR2 reads SYDVKM. This CDR3 is built from 15 residues. J was trimmed by 0 bases and V by 7 bases; bases with no gene match: 8. CDR3 in amino acids: CASTGGIYLNTEAFF. The CDR3 DNA reads as TGTGCCAGCACAGGGGGTATATATTTGAACACTGAAGCTTTCTTT.

The V call is TRBV7-9, the J call TRBJ2-7, with a weak D call TRBD1 (5 bases). Germline assignment: CDR1 SEHNR and CDR2 FQNEAQ (reference sequence). CDR3 length equals 13 residues. Deletions cut 5 bases from V and 1 base from J, with 9 bases between. The CDR3, as DNA: TGTGCCAGCAGCAAGGACACGTCCTACGAGCAGTACTTC. It specifies CASSKDTSYEQYF.

The chain carries TRBV2 and TRBJ2-2, with no clear D. CDR1 is SNHLY and CDR2 is FYNNEI in the germline V gene. Trimming stripped 5 bases from V and 5 bases from J, with 6 bases between. The CDR3 has 12 residues. CDR3 bases: TGTGCCAGCAGTCCAATGACCGGGGAGCTGTTTTTT. Amino acid sequence: CASSPMTGELFF.

This chain connects TRBV28 to TRBJ1-2; no clear D gene. This CDR3 has 13 amino acids. V was cut by 4 bases and J by 2 bases, with 8 bases left in between. The V gene's germline CDR1 is MDHEN and CDR2 SYDVKM. The CDR3 here is CASSSGRNYGYTF. CDR3 bases: TGTGCCAGCAGTTCAGGCCGGAACTATGGCTACACCTTC.

The chain employs TRBV13 and TRBJ2-3; TRBD2 might be the D (6 bases). The V and J ends lost 5 bases and 6 bases respectively, with 18 bases between them. The CDR3 contains 15 residues. From germline, CDR1 is PRHDT and CDR2 FYEKMQ (reference sequence). The CDR3 protein is CASSPRVAGTDTQYF. DNA of the CDR3: TGTGCCAGCAGCCCCAGAGTGGCGGGAACGGATACGCAGTATTTT.

The chain links TRBV7-9 to TRBJ1-2, with no clear D. There are 13 residues in the CDR3. Per the germline V gene, CDR1 is SEHNR and CDR2 is FQNEAQ (reference sequence). The V and J ends lost 5 bases and 10 bases respectively, with 17 bases between them. The CDR3 is CASSRLMDGLYTF. CDR3 in DNA: TGTGCCAGCAGCCGACTGATGGACGGCCTCTACACCTTC.

The chain employs TRBV4-2 and TRBJ1-5, with unresolved D. This CDR3 contains 15 residues. Trimming removed 0 bases from V and 4 bases from J, with 10 bases in between. The germline V gene encodes CDR1 LGHNA and CDR2 YNFKEQ. In DNA, the CDR3 is TGTGCCAGCAGCCAAGATCGGGGAATAAATCAGCCCCAGCATTTT. It encodes CASSQDRGINQPQHF.

The chain joins TRBV4-3 to TRBJ1-2, with 9 bases identical to TRBD1. The ends lost 1 base at V and 7 bases at J; junction bases unmatched: 7. CDR1 is LGHNA and CDR2 is YSLEER in the germline V gene. This CDR3 is built from 15 residues. CDR3 coding DNA: TGCGCCAGCAGCCAAGTAACAGGGGGCGTGTTTGGCTACACCTTC. Translation gives CASSQVTGGVFGYTF.

The genes are TRBV5-1 and TRBJ2-1; maybe TRBD1 (6 bases). This CDR3 spans 19 amino acids. Germline V gives CDR1 SGHRS, CDR2 YFSETQ. Trimming shortened V by 4 bases and J by 0 bases, and 23 bases separated the two germline ends. Here the CDR3 reads CASSGNELTGRSSYNEQFF. CDR3 nucleotides: TGCGCCAGCAGCGGCAATGAACTCACAGGGCGAAGCTCCTACAATGAGCAGTTCTTC.

This clone came up once. V is TRBV7-9 and J is TRBJ2-5; 12 bases agree with TRBD2. Germline loops: CDR1 SEHNR, CDR2 FQNEAQ (reference sequence). The V and J ends lost 3 bases and 1 base, in that order; junction bases with no gene match: 3. The CDR3 is made up of 16 amino acids. The CDR3 is CASSFPSGGVQETQYF. CDR3 coding DNA: TGTGCCAGCAGCTTCCCTAGCGGGGGGGTCCAAGAGACCCAGTACTTC.

J is TRBJ1-6 and V is TRBV4-3; TRBD1 matches 7 bases. This CDR3 has 15 amino acids. J gave up 8 bases and V 3 bases, and 7 bases lay outside the gene matches. CDR1 and CDR2 from the germline V gene are LGHNA and YSLEER. The CDR3 reads CASSQGRTGYSPLHF. For the CDR3, the DNA is TGCGCCAGCAGCCAGGGTCGGACAGGATATTCACCCCTCCACTTT.

The chain links TRBV6-5 to TRBJ1-1, with D hard to call. The CDR3 contains 13 residues. CDR1 is MNHEY and CDR2 is SVGAGI in the germline V gene. Trimming took 5 bases from V and 4 from J, leaving 11 bases between them. CDR3 DNA sequence: TGTGCCAGCAGTCCGTGGAAGGTCACTGAAGCTTTCTTT. Translating it yields CASSPWKVTEAFF.

About this clone: This same CDR3 is encoded by further DNA sequences in the sample. V is TRBV6-5 and J is TRBJ2-7; a possible D gene is TRBD2 (6 bases). The germline V and J ends were trimmed by 0 bases and 4 bases, with 7 bases remaining between them. Germline values: CDR1 MNHEY, CDR2 SVGAGI. The CDR3 contains 13 residues. The CDR3 DNA is TGTGCCAGCAGTTACTCGGCGGGATACGAGCAGTACTTC. It is translated as CASSYSAGYEQYF.

The chain is built from TRBV27 and TRBJ2-7; 7 nucleotides match TRBD1. V gave up 3 bases and J gave up 4 bases; unmatched junction bases: 12. Germline assignment: CDR1 MNHEY and CDR2 SMNVEV (reference sequence). The CDR3 spans 16 residues. CDR3 sequence: CASSFGSRGLSYEQYF. CDR3 sequence (DNA): TGTGCCAGCAGTTTTGGCTCAAGGGGGCTAAGTTACGAGCAGTACTTC.

V gene TRBV2 combines with J gene TRBJ2-5; 9 nucleotides match TRBD1. Germline V gene lookup returns CDR1 SNHLY and CDR2 FYNNEI. The CDR3 covers 12 residues. V was pared by 2 bases and J by 9 bases, with 1 base of the junction left unmatched. For the CDR3, the DNA is TGTGCCAGCAGTGAAACAGGGGGCGCCCAGTACTTC. Protein sequence: CASSETGGAQYF. Using reference TRBV2 and TRBJ2-5 for the parts outside the CDR3, the full variable domain is EPEVTQTPSHQVTQMGQEVILRCVPISNHLYFYWYRQILGQKVEFLVSFYNNEISEKSEIFDDQFSVERPDGSNFTLKIRSTKLEDSAMYFCASSETGGAQYFGPGTRLLVL.

The chain employs TRBV6-4 and TRBJ2-2; perhaps TRBD1 as D (5 bases). The V gene's germline CDR1 is MRHNA and CDR2 SNTAGT. The CDR3 covers 18 residues. Trimming pared 0 bases from V and 3 bases from J, leaving 17 bases between. For the CDR3, the DNA is TGTGCCAGCAGTGACTCGATAGGGGCCAAGGGGCACACCGGGGAGCTGTTTTTT. Amino acids: CASSDSIGAKGHTGELFF.

The chain joins TRBV5-6 to TRBJ2-1; D unresolved. The CDR3 covers 14 residues. Trimming left V 2 bases short and J 9 bases short, with 15 bases between. Germline V lookup: CDR1 SGHDT, CDR2 YYEEEE. Written as DNA, the CDR3 is TGTGCCAGCAGCTTTTTTCTCTCCCCAACTGAGCAGTTCTTC. Its translation: CASSFFLSPTEQFF.

The chain uses TRBV4-1 and TRBJ1-1; 7 positions agree with TRBD1. Losses at the gene ends were 4 bases for V and 3 bases for J; bases not matched to a gene: 8. This CDR3 has 15 residues. The germline V gene has CDR1 MGHRA and CDR2 YSYEKL. The CDR3 loop is CASSREQGRDTEAFF. Written as DNA, the CDR3 is TGCGCCAGCAGCCGAGAACAGGGGCGGGACACTGAAGCTTTCTTT.

Of note for this clone: Other nucleotide sequences from this sample produce the same CDR3. The V and J genes are TRBV4-3 and TRBJ2-5, with TRBD2 matching over 11 bases. The CDR3 has 15 residues. CDR1 is LGHNA, CDR2 YSLEER, per germline. With V trimmed by 3 bases and J by 3 bases, 3 bases remained unmatched. The CDR3 reads CASSQLLAGEETQYF. In DNA form, the CDR3 reads TGCGCCAGCAGCCAGCTACTAGCGGGAGAAGAGACCCAGTACTTC.

The sample holds one count of this clone. This chain uses TRBV5-4 with TRBJ2-7, with D uncertain. The CDR3 covers 13 residues. Trimming cost V 6 bases and J 1 base, with 11 bases left between them. Germline V gene sequence: CDR1 SGHNT, CDR2 YYREEE (reference sequence). Here the CDR3 DNA reads TGTGCCAGCATCCAAGACGGGTCCTACGAGCAGTACTTC. Its translation: CASIQDGSYEQYF.

Here the CDR3 reads CASSQEGTDFYEQYF. The CDR3 bases are TGCGCCAGCAGCCAAGAAGGGACAGATTTTTACGAGCAGTACTTC. The chain uses TRBV4-3 and TRBJ2-7; 7 bases map to TRBD1. The J segment lost 4 bases and the V segment lost 0 bases, leaving 6 bases of the junction unmatched. This CDR3 spans 15 amino acids. In germline, CDR1 is LGHNA, CDR2 YSLEER.

The rearrangement uses TRBV19 and TRBJ2-1, with D maybe TRBD2 (5 bases). The V end was cut by 0 bases, the J end by 9 bases, with 12 bases between. The germline gives CDR1 LNHDA, CDR2 SQIVND (reference sequence). CDR3 length equals 14 residues. DNA for the CDR3: TGTGCCAGTAGTATAGATAGGGAACGGGGTGAGCAGTTCTTC. As protein: CASSIDRERGEQFF.

The V gene is TRBV5-8, the J gene TRBJ1-6, with 7 bases aligning to TRBD1. The germline V gene has CDR1 SGHTS and CDR2 YDEGEE. The CDR3 is 16 amino acids. V lost 3 bases, J lost 3 bases, and 6 bases stayed unmatched. The CDR3 DNA reads as TGTGCCAGCAGCTCAATCCGGGACAGCTATAATTCACCCCTCCACTTT. Translating it yields CASSSIRDSYNSPLHF. The full variable domain, with the rest looked up from reference TRBV5-8 and TRBJ1-6, is EAGVTQSPTHLIKTRGQQATLRCSPISGHTSVYWYQQALGLGLQFLLWYDEGEERNRGNFPPRFSGRQFPNYSSELNVNALELEDSALYLCASSSIRDSYNSPLHFGNGTRLTVT.

This clone was observed a handful of times. The chain's CDR3 is CASRTSGRDEQFF. The CDR3 coding sequence is TGTGCCAGCAGAACTAGCGGGAGGGACGAGCAGTTCTTC. This sequence joins TRBV7-9 and TRBJ2-1, with 13 nucleotides matching TRBD2. The CDR3 has 13 residues. CDR1 is SEHNR and CDR2 is FQNEAQ in the germline V gene (reference sequence). J lost 10 bases, V lost 6 bases, and 3 bases had no gene match.

The V and J genes are TRBV19 and TRBJ2-7; D ambiguous. CDR3 size: 15 residues. CDR1 LNHDA and CDR2 SQIVND come from the germline V gene (reference sequence). The germline V and J ends were trimmed by 5 bases and 0 bases, with 14 bases remaining between them. CDR3 loop: CASSLTHLSSYEQYF. The CDR3 DNA reads as TGTGCCAGTAGTCTTACCCACCTAAGCTCCTACGAGCAGTACTTC.

The chain is built from TRBV11-2 and TRBJ2-3; 14 bases align to TRBD2. Germline assignment: CDR1 SGHAT and CDR2 FQNNGV. The CDR3 has 16 amino acids. Unmatched junction bases numbered 3, after V lost 4 bases and J lost 3 bases. The CDR3 reads CASSSRTSGGTDTQYF. Here the CDR3 DNA reads TGTGCCAGCAGCTCCCGGACTAGCGGGGGGACAGATACGCAGTATTTT.